This entry describes one T cell receptor (beta chain). Its target is unknown. The data were produced by immunoSEQ multiplex PCR, yet TCRdb's version contains in-frame clones alone and is incomplete. This table has about 90,000 clones, 70% to 90% appearing once. The source of the sample is a study of identifying expanded T cells in peripheral blood. Study results and caveats: Approximately 2-week clone count variance significantly increased as total template count grew.

Germline CDR1 reads SGHTA; CDR2 reads FQGNSA. The CDR3 contains 13 residues. Trimming stripped 4 bases from V and 5 bases from J, with 9 bases between. The sequence came from a person between 18 and 70 years old in good health. The sequenced sample was blood. V usage is TRBV7-2 and J usage is TRBJ2-1; a weak D match, TRBD1 (6 bases). The CDR3 coding sequence is TGTGCCAGCAGCTCCCGGACAGACAATGAGCAGTTCTTC. It encodes CASSSRTDNEQFF.